What follows are 13 T cell receptor beta chains derived from one specimen sequenced in a study of cytomegalovirus exposure and HLA in healthy donors. Amplification used 60 Vbeta primers and 13 Jbeta primers. Assay used: immunoSEQ multiplex PCR; TCRdb lists only in-frame clones, some missing. The sample data list over 55,000 clones. Sequencing input: PBMCs. The receptors derive from a male donor in good health and CMV-seronegative.

This sequence joins TRBV29-1 and TRBJ2-5, with D possibly being TRBD1 (6 bases). The V gene's germline CDR1 is SQVTM and CDR2 ANQGSEA. The V end lost 8 bases, the J end lost 2 bases, and 18 bases lay between the germline ends. This CDR3 is built from 14 residues. DNA of the CDR3: TGCAGCTTCTCTCGGACAGCTTCTCAAGAGACCCAGTACTTC. Amino acid sequence: CSFSRTASQETQYF.

The V gene is TRBV14, the J gene TRBJ2-7; TRBD2 matches 8 bases. V lost 3 bases and J lost 2; bases outside the gene matches: 9. Germline values: CDR1 SGHDN, CDR2 FVKESK. The length of the CDR3 is 16 residues. Here the CDR3 DNA reads TGTGCCAGCAGCCACATCTCCGCGGGGGGAACCTACGAGCAGTACTTC. Translating gives CASSHISAGGTYEQYF.

V gene TRBV10-3 combines with J gene TRBJ2-7; tentatively, D is TRBD1 (6 bases). V was pared by 0 bases and J by 2 bases, with 11 bases between. The germline CDR1 and CDR2 sequences are ENHRY and SYGVKD. This CDR3 is built from 15 residues. DNA of the CDR3: TGTGCCATCAGTGAGTCGGCCTCAGGGGCCTACGAGCAGTACTTC. Translating it yields CAISESASGAYEQYF.

DNA of the CDR3: TGCGCCAGCAGCCCGGCGCGGGAGTCACCCCTCCACTTT. Translating gives CASSPARESPLHF. This sequence joins TRBV5-1 and TRBJ1-6; D not certain. The CDR3 loop spans 13 amino acids. Trimming left V 4 bases short and J 10 bases short, with 12 bases between. Germline assignment: CDR1 SGHRS and CDR2 YFSETQ.

The gene calls are TRBV5-1 and TRBJ1-2, with D possibly TRBD1 on 6 matching bases. CDR1 is SGHRS and CDR2 is YFSETQ in the germline V gene. V was cut by 4 bases and J by 7 bases, with 17 bases left in between. CDR3 size: 14 residues. CDR3 amino acids: CASSLSTGSGGYTF. As DNA, the CDR3 is TGCGCCAGCAGCCTCTCCACAGGGTCGGGTGGCTACACCTTC. The full variable domain, with the rest looked up from reference TRBV5-1 and TRBJ1-2, is KAGVTQTPRYLIKTRGQQVTLSCSPISGHRSVSWYQQTPGQGLQFLFEYFSETQRNKGNFPGRFSGRQFSNSRSEMNVSTLELGDSALYLCASSLSTGSGGYTFGSGTRLTVV.

This chain uses TRBV5-1 with TRBJ1-2, with 8 bases fitting TRBD1. The CDR3 length is 12 residues. Germline CDR1 and CDR2: SGHRS and YFSETQ. The V segment lost 2 bases and the J segment 13 bases; nucleotides outside the gene matches: 7. In DNA, the CDR3 is TGCGCCAGCAGCTTCGGGACAGGCCCTCCCACCTTC. Its protein is CASSFGTGPPTF.

Note on this clone: This specimen includes other DNA sequences encoding the same CDR3. V gene TRBV28 combines with J gene TRBJ2-7; a possible D gene is TRBD1 (6 bases). The germline gives CDR1 MDHEN, CDR2 SYDVKM. Trimming removed 2 bases at V and 5 bases at J, with 13 bases between. This CDR3 is 14 amino acids long. The CDR3 DNA follows: TGTGCCAGCAGTTTAGGCCAGGGGTCCCACGAGCAGTACTTC. This encodes CASSLGQGSHEQYF.

The genes are TRBV28 and TRBJ2-7; 7 positions match TRBD1. V lost 2 bases and J lost 7; bases outside the gene matches: 11. The CDR3 length is 15 residues. Per germline, CDR1 MDHEN and CDR2 SYDVKM. The CDR3 bases are TGTGCCAGCAGTTTACGAAGACAGGGACGAAAAGAGCAGTACTTC. This encodes CASSLRRQGRKEQYF.

The rearrangement links TRBV18 to TRBJ2-7, with 10 bases matching TRBD1. Looked up from germline, CDR1 is KGHSH and CDR2 is LQKENI. The CDR3 extends over 14 amino acids. V shed 3 bases and J 2 bases; nucleotides not matched to a gene: 1. CDR3 in amino acids: CASSPDRGAYEQYF. The CDR3, as DNA: TGTGCCAGCTCACCGGACAGGGGGGCCTACGAGCAGTACTTC. The full variable domain, with the rest looked up from reference TRBV18 and TRBJ2-7, is NAGVMQNPRHLVRRRGQEARLRCSPMKGHSHVYWYRQLPEEGLKFMVYLQKENIIDESGMPKERFSAEFPKEGPSILRIQQVVRGDSAAYFCASSPDRGAYEQYFGPGTRLTVT.

This chain links TRBV4-1 with TRBJ2-5, with 7 bases identical to TRBD2. The CDR3 loop spans 14 amino acids. The trim removed 5 bases at V and 4 bases at J, leaving 7 bases unmatched. The germline V gene has CDR1 MGHRA and CDR2 YSYEKL. CDR3 DNA: TGCGCCAGCAGCTCCCAGGGAGGGAGAGAGACCCAGTACTTC. As protein: CASSSQGGRETQYF.

The chain combines TRBV5-3 with TRBJ2-7, with D possibly matching TRBD2 (7 bases). TRBV5-3 is classed as an ORF, of uncertain function. The CDR3 runs to 16 residues. Trimming cost V 3 bases and J 2 bases, with 18 bases left between them. The chain's CDR3 is CARSWPLCGGAYEQYF. CDR3 DNA sequence: TGTGCCAGAAGCTGGCCTCTTTGCGGGGGCGCCTACGAGCAGTACTTC.

The chain employs TRBV27 and TRBJ2-1; D is unresolved. Per the germline V gene, CDR1 is MNHEY and CDR2 is SMNVEV (reference sequence). Trimming left V 0 bases short and J 14 bases short, with 11 bases between. The CDR3 contains 12 residues. The CDR3 region is CASSLSGSLEFF. The CDR3 DNA reads TGTGCCAGCAGTTTATCCGGTTCCCTGGAGTTCTTC.

The chain has TRBV5-1 and TRBJ2-2; 7 bases are shared with TRBD1. Germline-derived CDR1 and CDR2 are SGHRS and YFSETQ. The CDR3 spans 14 residues. Unmatched junction bases numbered 3, after V lost 5 bases and J lost 2 bases. The DNA for the CDR3 is TGCGCCAGCAGTGTAGGGGGCAACACCGGGGAGCTGTTTTTT. It specifies CASSVGGNTGELFF. Full variable domain (rest looked up from reference TRBV5-1 and TRBJ2-2): KAGVTQTPRYLIKTRGQQVTLSCSPISGHRSVSWYQQTPGQGLQFLFEYFSETQRNKGNFPGRFSGRQFSNSRSEMNVSTLELGDSALYLCASSVGGNTGELFFGEGSRLTVL.